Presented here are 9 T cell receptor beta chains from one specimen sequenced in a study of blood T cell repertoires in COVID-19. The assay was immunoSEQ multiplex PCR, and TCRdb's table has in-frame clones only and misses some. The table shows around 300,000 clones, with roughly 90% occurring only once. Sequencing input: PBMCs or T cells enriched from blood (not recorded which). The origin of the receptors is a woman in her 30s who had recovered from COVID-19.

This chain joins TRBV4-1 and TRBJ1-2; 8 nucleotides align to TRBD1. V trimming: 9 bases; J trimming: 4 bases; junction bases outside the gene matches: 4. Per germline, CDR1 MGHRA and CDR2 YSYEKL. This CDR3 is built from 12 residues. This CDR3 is CASFQGAYGYTF. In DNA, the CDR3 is TGCGCCAGTTTTCAGGGGGCCTATGGCTACACCTTC.

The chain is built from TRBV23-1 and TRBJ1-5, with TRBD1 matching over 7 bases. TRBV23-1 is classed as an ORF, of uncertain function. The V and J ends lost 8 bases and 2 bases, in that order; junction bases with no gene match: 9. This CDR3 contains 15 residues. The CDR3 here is CASADNTGGNQPQHF. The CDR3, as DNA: TGCGCCAGCGCCGACAACACAGGGGGCAATCAGCCCCAGCATTTT.

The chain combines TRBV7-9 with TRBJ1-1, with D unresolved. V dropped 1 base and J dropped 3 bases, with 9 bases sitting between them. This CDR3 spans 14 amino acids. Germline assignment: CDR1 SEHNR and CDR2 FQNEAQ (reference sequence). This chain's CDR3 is CASSLVGTDTEAFF. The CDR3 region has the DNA TGTGCCAGCAGCTTAGTGGGCACGGACACTGAAGCTTTCTTT.

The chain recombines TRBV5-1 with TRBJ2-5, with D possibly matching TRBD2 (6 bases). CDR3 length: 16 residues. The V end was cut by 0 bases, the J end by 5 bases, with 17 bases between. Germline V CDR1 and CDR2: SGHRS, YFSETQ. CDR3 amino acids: CASSLAFGVGGETQYF. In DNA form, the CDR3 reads TGCGCCAGCAGCTTGGCCTTCGGGGTTGGAGGGGAGACCCAGTACTTC.

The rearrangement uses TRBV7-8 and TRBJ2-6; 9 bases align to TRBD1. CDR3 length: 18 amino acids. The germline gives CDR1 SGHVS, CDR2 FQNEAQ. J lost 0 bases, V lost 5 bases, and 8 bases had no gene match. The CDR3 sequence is CASSLRQGGISGANVLTF. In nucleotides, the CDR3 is TGTGCCAGCAGCCTAAGACAGGGGGGCATCTCTGGGGCCAACGTCCTGACTTTC.

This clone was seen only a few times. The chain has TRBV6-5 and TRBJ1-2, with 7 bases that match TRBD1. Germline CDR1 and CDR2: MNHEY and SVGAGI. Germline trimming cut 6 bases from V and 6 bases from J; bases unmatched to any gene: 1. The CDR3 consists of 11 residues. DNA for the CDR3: TGTGCCAGCAGGACAGGGCATGGCTACACCTTC. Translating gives CASRTGHGYTF.

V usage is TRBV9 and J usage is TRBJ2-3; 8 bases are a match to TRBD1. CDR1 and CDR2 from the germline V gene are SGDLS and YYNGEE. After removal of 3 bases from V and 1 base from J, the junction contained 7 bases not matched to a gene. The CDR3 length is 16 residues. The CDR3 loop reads CASSARPGQGTDTQYF. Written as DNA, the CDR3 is TGTGCCAGCAGCGCGAGACCGGGACAGGGCACAGATACGCAGTATTTT.

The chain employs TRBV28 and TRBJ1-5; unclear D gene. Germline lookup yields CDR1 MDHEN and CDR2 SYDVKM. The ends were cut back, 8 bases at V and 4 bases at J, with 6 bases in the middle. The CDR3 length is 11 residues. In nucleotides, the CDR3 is TGTGCCAGCGGCGGGAATCAGCCCCAGCATTTT. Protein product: CASGGNQPQHF.

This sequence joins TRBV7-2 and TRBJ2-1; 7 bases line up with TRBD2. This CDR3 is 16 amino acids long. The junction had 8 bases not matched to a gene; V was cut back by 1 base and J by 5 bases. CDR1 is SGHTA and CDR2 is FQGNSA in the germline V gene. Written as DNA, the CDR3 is TGTGCCAGCAGCTTAGTTGGGGCGGGGGTTAACAATGAGCAGTTCTTC. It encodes CASSLVGAGVNNEQFF.